This is a list of T cell receptor beta chains from one sample in a study of tumor-infiltrating lymphocytes in localized non-small cell lung cancer. Sequencing used immunoSEQ multiplex PCR; TCRdb keeps in-frame clones, though not all of them. The table lists around 25,000 clones, roughly 73% of them singletons. Sequencing used lung tumor tissue. Every receptor here comes from a human donor with non-small cell lung cancer. Both conserved end residues are part of each CDR3. The order of the fields is clone size, V gene, D gene, J gene, CDR3 protein, CDR3 DNA. A D gene is named only where the DNA matches it firmly. Clone size is shown for a subset of rows, as once, few, many or a class of expanded clone.

clone_size: once; v_call: TRBV15; d_call: -; j_call: TRBJ2-7; cdr3_aa: CATSIKGYGGYEQYF; cdr3_nt: TGTGCCACCAGCATCAAGGGGTACGGGGGCTACGAGCAGTACTTC
clone_size: -; v_call: TRBV14; d_call: -; j_call: TRBJ1-2; cdr3_aa: CASTLGQGGYGYTF; cdr3_nt: TGTGCCAGCACTCTCGGGCAGGGAGGCTATGGCTACACCTTC
clone_size: -; v_call: TRBV14; d_call: -; j_call: TRBJ2-2; cdr3_aa: CASSPRTASKLFF; cdr3_nt: TGTGCCAGCAGCCCGCGGACAGCTTCGAAGCTGTTTTTT
clone_size: once; v_call: TRBV20-1; d_call: -; j_call: TRBJ2-7; cdr3_aa: CSARQTYEQYF; cdr3_nt: TGCAGTGCTAGACAGACCTACGAGCAGTACTTC
clone_size: -; v_call: TRBV7-6; d_call: -; j_call: TRBJ2-7; cdr3_aa: CASSLAHYEQYF; cdr3_nt: TGTGCCAGCAGCTTAGCGCACTACGAGCAGTACTTC
clone_size: -; v_call: TRBV18; d_call: -; j_call: TRBJ1-4; cdr3_aa: CAAGVGTNPEKLFF; cdr3_nt: TGTGCCGCCGGGGTCGGGACAAACCCAGAAAAACTGTTTTTT
clone_size: once; v_call: TRBV7-2; d_call: TRBD2; j_call: TRBJ2-3; cdr3_aa: CASLAGGPRYFPDTQYF; cdr3_nt: TGTGCCAGCTTAGCGGGGGGGCCGAGGTACTTCCCAGATACGCAGTATTTT
clone_size: -; v_call: TRBV5-1; d_call: -; j_call: TRBJ1-1; cdr3_aa: CASSLDGGNTEAFF; cdr3_nt: TGCGCCAGCAGCTTGGACGGCGGGAACACTGAAGCTTTCTTT
clone_size: -; v_call: TRBV6-1; d_call: -; j_call: TRBJ1-2; cdr3_aa: CASSAGQLYGYTF; cdr3_nt: TGTGCCAGCAGCGCCGGACAGTTATATGGCTACACCTTC
clone_size: -; v_call: TRBV7-2; d_call: -; j_call: TRBJ1-6; cdr3_aa: CASSLNAGDNSPLHF; cdr3_nt: TGTGCCAGCAGCTTAAACGCAGGGGATAATTCACCCCTCCACTTT
clone_size: -; v_call: TRBV7-8; d_call: TRBD2; j_call: TRBJ2-3; cdr3_aa: CASSAVERGSTDTQYF; cdr3_nt: TGTGCCAGCAGCGCCGTGGAGCGGGGGAGCACAGATACGCAGTATTTT
clone_size: -; v_call: TRBV2; d_call: -; j_call: TRBJ2-7; cdr3_aa: CASVDGQSSYEQYF; cdr3_nt: TGTGCCAGCGTGGACGGACAGAGCTCCTACGAGCAGTACTTC
clone_size: -; v_call: TRBV6-1; d_call: TRBD2; j_call: TRBJ2-7; cdr3_aa: CASSGRLAGSYEQYF; cdr3_nt: TGTGCCAGCAGTGGCCGACTAGCGGGGTCCTACGAGCAGTACTTC
clone_size: -; v_call: TRBV28; d_call: -; j_call: TRBJ2-4; cdr3_aa: CASTPLEPNIQYF; cdr3_nt: TGTGCCAGCACCCCGTTGGAGCCAAACATTCAGTACTTC
clone_size: few; v_call: TRBV4-3; d_call: -; j_call: TRBJ2-2; cdr3_aa: CASSQDTPGGELFF; cdr3_nt: TGCGCCAGCAGCCAAGACACTCCGGGGGGGGAGCTGTTTTTT
clone_size: once; v_call: TRBV7-2; d_call: -; j_call: TRBJ2-7; cdr3_aa: CASSLDGGDYEQYF; cdr3_nt: TGTGCCAGCAGCTTAGATGGCGGGGACTACGAGCAGTACTTC
clone_size: -; v_call: TRBV29-1; d_call: -; j_call: TRBJ2-5; cdr3_aa: CSVGRQETQYF; cdr3_nt: TGCAGCGTTGGCCGGCAAGAGACCCAGTACTTC
clone_size: -; v_call: TRBV5-1; d_call: -; j_call: TRBJ1-3; cdr3_aa: CASSSPGTGNTIYF; cdr3_nt: TGCGCCAGCAGCTCCCCAGGGACTGGAAACACCATATATTTT
clone_size: -; v_call: TRBV20-1; d_call: -; j_call: TRBJ2-3; cdr3_aa: CSARILDTQYF; cdr3_nt: TGCAGTGCTAGAATCCTGGATACGCAGTATTTT
clone_size: medium-sized; v_call: TRBV18; d_call: -; j_call: TRBJ2-1; cdr3_aa: CASSPRLETYNEQFF; cdr3_nt: TGTGCCAGCTCGCCTCGGCTCGAGACCTACAATGAGCAGTTCTTC
clone_size: -; v_call: TRBV7-8; d_call: -; j_call: TRBJ2-1; cdr3_aa: CASSLDAAWEQYEQFF; cdr3_nt: TGTGCCAGCAGCTTAGACGCAGCGTGGGAACAATATGAGCAGTTCTTC
clone_size: -; v_call: TRBV6-6; d_call: -; j_call: TRBJ1-4; cdr3_aa: CASSLLFGEKLFF; cdr3_nt: TGTGCCAGCAGTCTACTCTTTGGTGAAAAACTGTTTTTT
clone_size: -; v_call: TRBV4-3; d_call: -; j_call: TRBJ1-4; cdr3_aa: CASSQTQQGGGEKLFF; cdr3_nt: TGCGCCAGCAGCCAAACACAACAGGGTGGAGGTGAAAAACTGTTTTTT
clone_size: -; v_call: TRBV7-9; d_call: -; j_call: TRBJ1-6; cdr3_aa: CASSLWQDNSPLHF; cdr3_nt: TGTGCCAGCAGCTTATGGCAGGATAATTCACCCCTCCACTTT
clone_size: -; v_call: TRBV9; d_call: TRBD1; j_call: TRBJ2-1; cdr3_aa: CASSMGQVYNEQFF; cdr3_nt: TGTGCCAGCAGCATGGGACAGGTCTACAATGAGCAGTTCTTC
clone_size: -; v_call: TRBV6-6; d_call: -; j_call: TRBJ2-1; cdr3_aa: CASERTNNYNEQFF; cdr3_nt: TGTGCCAGCGAGAGGACCAACAATTACAATGAGCAGTTCTTC
clone_size: few; v_call: TRBV6-6; d_call: -; j_call: TRBJ1-5; cdr3_aa: CASREQANQPQHF; cdr3_nt: TGTGCCAGCAGGGAACAGGCAAATCAGCCCCAGCATTTT
clone_size: -; v_call: TRBV5-4; d_call: -; j_call: TRBJ2-3; cdr3_aa: CASSLEAGRDTQYF; cdr3_nt: TGTGCCAGCAGCTTGGAGGCGGGGAGGGATACGCAGTATTTT
clone_size: -; v_call: TRBV18; d_call: -; j_call: TRBJ2-1; cdr3_aa: CASSPPTRRAYNEQFF; cdr3_nt: TGTGCCAGCTCACCACCCACGAGGAGGGCCTACAATGAGCAGTTCTTC
clone_size: -; v_call: TRBV5-4; d_call: -; j_call: TRBJ1-2; cdr3_aa: CASSLMETGYTF; cdr3_nt: TGTGCCAGCAGCTTGATGGAGACTGGCTACACCTTC
clone_size: -; v_call: TRBV7-2; d_call: -; j_call: TRBJ1-1; cdr3_aa: CASSLRQASEAFF; cdr3_nt: TGTGCCAGCAGCTTAAGGCAGGCATCAGAAGCTTTCTTT
clone_size: few; v_call: TRBV7-2; d_call: -; j_call: TRBJ2-2; cdr3_aa: CASTRTGLAGELFF; cdr3_nt: TGTGCCAGCACCCGGACGGGGTTGGCCGGGGAGCTGTTTTTT
clone_size: -; v_call: TRBV7-9; d_call: -; j_call: TRBJ2-1; cdr3_aa: CASSPPDSFYNEQFF; cdr3_nt: TGTGCCAGCAGCCCACCTGACAGTTTCTACAATGAGCAGTTCTTC
clone_size: -; v_call: TRBV4-1; d_call: TRBD1; j_call: TRBJ1-2; cdr3_aa: CASRLLITGTGVYYGYTF; cdr3_nt: TGCGCCAGCAGACTCCTCATCACCGGGACAGGGGTCTACTATGGCTACACCTTC
clone_size: -; v_call: TRBV5-6; d_call: -; j_call: TRBJ2-5; cdr3_aa: CASSLAGRVNQYF; cdr3_nt: TGTGCCAGCAGCTTGGCGGGTCGGGTGAACCAGTACTTC
clone_size: few; v_call: TRBV10-3; d_call: -; j_call: TRBJ2-1; cdr3_aa: CAISEEGARVHNEQFF; cdr3_nt: TGTGCCATCAGTGAGGAAGGGGCGAGAGTCCACAATGAGCAGTTCTTC
clone_size: -; v_call: TRBV19; d_call: -; j_call: TRBJ2-3; cdr3_aa: CASSIVSSESSWGMDTQYF; cdr3_nt: TGTGCCAGTAGTATAGTTAGCTCCGAGTCTAGCTGGGGAATGGATACGCAGTATTTT
clone_size: -; v_call: TRBV11-3; d_call: TRBD2; j_call: TRBJ2-7; cdr3_aa: CASSFRTSTYEQYF; cdr3_nt: TGTGCCAGCAGCTTCCGGACTAGTACCTACGAGCAGTACTTC
clone_size: -; v_call: TRBV6-1; d_call: -; j_call: TRBJ2-6; cdr3_aa: CASSEDWGRAVGGANVLTF; cdr3_nt: TGTGCCAGCAGTGAGGACTGGGGAAGGGCTGTCGGTGGGGCCAACGTCCTGACTTTC
clone_size: -; v_call: TRBV29-1; d_call: -; j_call: TRBJ1-2; cdr3_aa: CSVGGGRTTGYTF; cdr3_nt: TGCAGCGTTGGAGGAGGACGGACAACAGGCTACACCTTC
clone_size: -; v_call: TRBV5-1; d_call: -; j_call: TRBJ2-5; cdr3_aa: CASSFTQPQETQYF; cdr3_nt: TGCGCCAGCAGCTTCACACAGCCCCAAGAGACCCAGTACTTC
clone_size: few; v_call: TRBV5-1; d_call: TRBD1; j_call: TRBJ2-7; cdr3_aa: CASSKGDRAYEQYF; cdr3_nt: TGCGCCAGCAGCAAGGGGGACAGGGCCTACGAGCAGTACTTC
clone_size: -; v_call: TRBV7-2; d_call: -; j_call: TRBJ2-5; cdr3_aa: CASSLVGRQETQYF; cdr3_nt: TGTGCCAGCAGCTTAGTAGGCAGACAAGAGACCCAGTACTTC
clone_size: once; v_call: TRBV4-1; d_call: TRBD1; j_call: TRBJ1-2; cdr3_aa: CASSQIRQGHYGYTF; cdr3_nt: TGCGCCAGCAGCCAAATCCGACAGGGCCACTATGGCTACACCTTC
clone_size: medium-sized; v_call: TRBV7-2; d_call: -; j_call: TRBJ2-7; cdr3_aa: CASTLVYEQYF; cdr3_nt: TGTGCCAGCACCCTCGTCTACGAGCAGTACTTC
clone_size: -; v_call: TRBV5-1; d_call: TRBD2; j_call: TRBJ2-5; cdr3_aa: CASSLGEGLAGGLPNQETQYF; cdr3_nt: TGCGCCAGCAGCTTGGGAGAGGGATTAGCGGGGGGCCTTCCCAACCAAGAGACCCAGTACTTC
clone_size: medium-sized; v_call: TRBV11-2; d_call: -; j_call: TRBJ1-3; cdr3_aa: CASSLVTYSGNTIYF; cdr3_nt: TGTGCCAGCAGCTTAGTGACTTACTCTGGAAACACCATATATTTT
clone_size: few; v_call: TRBV4-1; d_call: -; j_call: TRBJ2-5; cdr3_aa: CASSQDDNTETQYF; cdr3_nt: TGCGCCAGCAGCCAAGACGACAACACCGAGACCCAGTACTTC
clone_size: -; v_call: TRBV5-1; d_call: -; j_call: TRBJ2-2; cdr3_aa: CASSFQTDTGELFF; cdr3_nt: TGCGCCAGCAGCTTCCAGACCGACACCGGGGAGCTGTTTTTT
clone_size: few; v_call: TRBV29-1; d_call: -; j_call: TRBJ2-3; cdr3_aa: CSVERDSTDTQYF; cdr3_nt: TGCAGCGTTGAAAGGGACAGCACAGATACGCAGTATTTT
clone_size: -; v_call: TRBV11-2; d_call: TRBD1; j_call: TRBJ2-3; cdr3_aa: CASSLKTGGKDTQYF; cdr3_nt: TGTGCCAGCAGCTTAAAAACAGGGGGCAAGGATACGCAGTATTTT
clone_size: -; v_call: TRBV7-6; d_call: -; j_call: TRBJ1-1; cdr3_aa: CASSRTAGLTEAFF; cdr3_nt: TGTGCCAGCAGTCGGACGGCAGGGTTGACTGAAGCTTTCTTT